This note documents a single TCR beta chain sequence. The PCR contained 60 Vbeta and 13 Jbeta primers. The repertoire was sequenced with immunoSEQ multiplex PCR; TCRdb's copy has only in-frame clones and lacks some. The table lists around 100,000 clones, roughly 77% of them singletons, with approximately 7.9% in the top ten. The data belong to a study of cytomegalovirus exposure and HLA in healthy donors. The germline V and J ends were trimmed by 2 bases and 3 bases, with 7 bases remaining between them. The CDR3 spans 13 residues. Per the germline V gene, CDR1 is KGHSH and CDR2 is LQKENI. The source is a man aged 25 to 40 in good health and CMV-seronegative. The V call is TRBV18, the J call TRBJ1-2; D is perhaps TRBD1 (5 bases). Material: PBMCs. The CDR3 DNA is TGTGCCAGCTCACCATTAGGGGACTATGGCTACACCTTC. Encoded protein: CASSPLGDYGYTF.